The clone carrying this T cell receptor gamma chain is labeled as medium-sized. TCRdb re-processed the multiplex PCR reads using CATT. The sample holds hundreds of gamma-chain clones, roughly 30% seen once. Germline assignment: CDR1 VENAVY and CDR2 YDSYNSRV. With 0 bases clipped from V and 4 bases from J, the junction kept 3 bases outside the gene matches. The CDR3 extends over 13 amino acids. This entry belongs to a study of gamma delta lymphoproliferative disorders and STAT genes. The receptor sequences were amplified from genomic DNA of peripheral blood mononuclear cells. The rearrangement links TRGV8 to TRGJ1 or TRGJ2. Germline matching of the DNA provided the J gene here, since TCRdb leaves it blank. Material: blood. The clonotype comes from a human donor in good health. The DNA for the CDR3 is TGTGCCACCTGGGATAGGTCGTATTATAAGAAACTCTTT. Its protein is CATWDRSYYKKLF.